This T cell receptor beta chain was sequenced during a study of CD8 T cells in ankylosing spondylitis. Whole-study results and caveats: It appeared that ankylosing spondylitis blood was characterized by a TCR beta motif of under ten highly homologous variants.

It was by quantitative 5'-RACE with molecular barcodes that TCR beta libraries were made. TCRdb redid the calling of the 5' RACE reads with MiXCR, one entry per CDR3 protein. The sample includes 750,000 to 850,000 distinct CDR3 sequences, about 10% of them seen just once. V gave up 4 bases and J gave up 4 bases, with 27 bases separating them. Germline V gene data show CDR1 as SGHRS and CDR2 as YFSETQ. This CDR3 contains 18 residues. With respect to this clonotype: Its antigen is as yet unknown.

The sequence was obtained from a male donor with ankylosing spondylitis. This chain uses TRBV5-1 with TRBJ2-7; D may be TRBD2 (6 bases). Sequenced: blood, either unsorted or a sorted T cell fraction (not recorded which). The CDR3 sequence: CASSLWPSEATGAYEQYF. CDR3 coding DNA: TGCGCCAGCAGCCTGTGGCCCTCGGAGGCTACGGGAGCTTACGAGCAGTACTTC. The full variable domain, completed using reference TRBV5-1 and TRBJ2-7, is KAGVTQTPRYLIKTRGQQVTLSCSPISGHRSVSWYQQTPGQGLQFLFEYFSETQRNKGNFPGRFSGRQFSNSRSEMNVSTLELGDSALYLCASSLWPSEATGAYEQYFGPGTRLTVT.